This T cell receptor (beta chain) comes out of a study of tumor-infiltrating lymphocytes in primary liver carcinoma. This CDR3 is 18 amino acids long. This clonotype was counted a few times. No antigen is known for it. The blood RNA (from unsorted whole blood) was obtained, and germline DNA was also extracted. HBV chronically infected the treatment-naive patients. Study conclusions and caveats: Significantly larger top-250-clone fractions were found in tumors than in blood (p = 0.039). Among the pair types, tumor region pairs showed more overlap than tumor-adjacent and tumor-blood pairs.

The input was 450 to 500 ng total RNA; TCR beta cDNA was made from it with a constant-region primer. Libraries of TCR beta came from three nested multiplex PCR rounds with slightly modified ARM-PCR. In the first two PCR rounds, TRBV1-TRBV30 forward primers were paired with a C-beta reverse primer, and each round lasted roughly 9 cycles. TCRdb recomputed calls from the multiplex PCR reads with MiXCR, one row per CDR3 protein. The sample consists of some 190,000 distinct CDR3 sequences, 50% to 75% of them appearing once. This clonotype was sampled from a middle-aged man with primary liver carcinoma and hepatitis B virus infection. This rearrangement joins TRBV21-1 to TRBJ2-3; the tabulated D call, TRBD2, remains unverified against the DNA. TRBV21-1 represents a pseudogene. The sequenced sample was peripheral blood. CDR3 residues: CASTQGASGSRSTDTQYF. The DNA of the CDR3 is TGTGCCAGCACTCAAGGGGCTAGCGGGAGTCGAAGCACAGATACGCAGTATTTT.